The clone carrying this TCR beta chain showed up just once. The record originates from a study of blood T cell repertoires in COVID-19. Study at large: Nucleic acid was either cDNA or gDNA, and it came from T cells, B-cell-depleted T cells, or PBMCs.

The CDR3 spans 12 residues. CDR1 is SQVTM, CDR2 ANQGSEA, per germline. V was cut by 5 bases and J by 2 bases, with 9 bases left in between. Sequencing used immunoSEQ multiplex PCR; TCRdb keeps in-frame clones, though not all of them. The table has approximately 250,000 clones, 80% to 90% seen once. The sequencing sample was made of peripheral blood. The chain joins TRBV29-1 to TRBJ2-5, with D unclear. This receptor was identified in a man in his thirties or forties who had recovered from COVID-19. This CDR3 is CSVLTRQETQYF. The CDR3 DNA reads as TGCAGCGTTTTGACGCGGCAAGAGACCCAGTACTTC.